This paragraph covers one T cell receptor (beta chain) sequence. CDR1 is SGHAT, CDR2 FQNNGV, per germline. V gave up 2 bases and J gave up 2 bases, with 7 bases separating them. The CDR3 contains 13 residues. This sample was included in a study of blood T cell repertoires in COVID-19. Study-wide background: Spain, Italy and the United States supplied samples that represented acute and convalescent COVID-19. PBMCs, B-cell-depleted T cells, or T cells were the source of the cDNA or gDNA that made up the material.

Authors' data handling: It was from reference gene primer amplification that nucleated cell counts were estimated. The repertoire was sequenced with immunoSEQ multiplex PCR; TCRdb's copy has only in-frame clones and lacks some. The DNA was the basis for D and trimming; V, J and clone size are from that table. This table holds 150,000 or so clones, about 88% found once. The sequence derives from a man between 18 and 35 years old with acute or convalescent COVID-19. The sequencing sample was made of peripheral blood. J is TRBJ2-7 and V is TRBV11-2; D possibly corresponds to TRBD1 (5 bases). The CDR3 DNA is TGTGCCAGCAGCTTACAGGGCCCCTACGAGCAGTACTTC. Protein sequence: CASSLQGPYEQYF.